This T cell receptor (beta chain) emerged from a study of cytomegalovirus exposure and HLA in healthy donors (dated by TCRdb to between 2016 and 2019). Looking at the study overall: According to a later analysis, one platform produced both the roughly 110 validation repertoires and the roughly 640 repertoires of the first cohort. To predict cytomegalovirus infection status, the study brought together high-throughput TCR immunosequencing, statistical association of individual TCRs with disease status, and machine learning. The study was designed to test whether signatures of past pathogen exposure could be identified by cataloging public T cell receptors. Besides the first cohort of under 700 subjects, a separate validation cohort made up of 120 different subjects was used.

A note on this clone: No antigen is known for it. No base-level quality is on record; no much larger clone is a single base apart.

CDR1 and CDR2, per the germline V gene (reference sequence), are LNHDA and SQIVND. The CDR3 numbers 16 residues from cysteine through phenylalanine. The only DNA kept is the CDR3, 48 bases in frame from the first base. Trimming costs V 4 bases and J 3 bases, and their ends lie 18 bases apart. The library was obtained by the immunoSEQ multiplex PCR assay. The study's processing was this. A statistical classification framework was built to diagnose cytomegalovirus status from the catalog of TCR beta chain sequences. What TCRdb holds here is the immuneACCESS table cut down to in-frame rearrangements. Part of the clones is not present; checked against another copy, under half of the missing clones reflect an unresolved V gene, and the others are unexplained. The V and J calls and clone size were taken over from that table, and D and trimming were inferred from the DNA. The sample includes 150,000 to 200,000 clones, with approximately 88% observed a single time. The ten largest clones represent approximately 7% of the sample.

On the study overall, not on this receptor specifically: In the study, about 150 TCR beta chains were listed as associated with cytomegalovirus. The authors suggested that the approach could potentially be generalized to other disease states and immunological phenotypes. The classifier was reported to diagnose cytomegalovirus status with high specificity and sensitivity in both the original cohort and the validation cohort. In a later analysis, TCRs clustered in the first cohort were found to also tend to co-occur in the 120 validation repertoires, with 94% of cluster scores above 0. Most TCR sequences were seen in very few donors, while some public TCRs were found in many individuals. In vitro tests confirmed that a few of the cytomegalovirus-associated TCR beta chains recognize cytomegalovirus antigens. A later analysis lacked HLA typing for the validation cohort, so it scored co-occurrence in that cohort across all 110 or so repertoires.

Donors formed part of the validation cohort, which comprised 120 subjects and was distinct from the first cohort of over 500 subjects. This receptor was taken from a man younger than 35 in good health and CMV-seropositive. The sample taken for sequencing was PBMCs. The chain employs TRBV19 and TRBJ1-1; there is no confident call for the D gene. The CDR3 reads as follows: CASSNPPVGRDTEAFF. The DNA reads TGTGCCAGTAGTAACCCCCCCGTGGGGAGGGACACTGAAGCTTTCTTT. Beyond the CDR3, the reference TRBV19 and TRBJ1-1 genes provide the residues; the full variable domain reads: DGGITQSPKYLFRKEGQNVTLSCEQNLNHDAMYWYRQDPGQGLRLIYYSQIVNDFQKGDIAEGYSVSREKKESFPLTVTSAQKNPTAFYLCASSNPPVGRDTEAFFGQGTRLTVV.